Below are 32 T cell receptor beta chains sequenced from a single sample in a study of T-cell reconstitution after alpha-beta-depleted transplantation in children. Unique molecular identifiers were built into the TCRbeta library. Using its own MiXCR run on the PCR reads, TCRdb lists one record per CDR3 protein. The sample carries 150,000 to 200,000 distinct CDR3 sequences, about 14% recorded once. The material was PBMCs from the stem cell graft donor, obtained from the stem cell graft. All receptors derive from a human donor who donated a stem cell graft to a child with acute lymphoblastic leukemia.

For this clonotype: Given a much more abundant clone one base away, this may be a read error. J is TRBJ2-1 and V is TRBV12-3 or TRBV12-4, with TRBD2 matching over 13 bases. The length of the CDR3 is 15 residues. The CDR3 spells CATRLAGGWHNEQSF. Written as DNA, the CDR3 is TGTGCCACCAGACTAGCGGGAGGATGGCACAATGAGCAGTCCTTC.

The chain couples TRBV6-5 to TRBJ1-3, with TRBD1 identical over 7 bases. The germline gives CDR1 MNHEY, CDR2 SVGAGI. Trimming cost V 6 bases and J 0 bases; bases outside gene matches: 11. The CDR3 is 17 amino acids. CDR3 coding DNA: TGTGCCAGCAGCTCACCCGGGACAGCCTCCTCTGGAAACACCATATATTTT. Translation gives CASSSPGTASSGNTIYF.

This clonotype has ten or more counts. CDR3 region: CASSRHSNTGELFF. The CDR3, as DNA: TGTGCCAGCAGCCGACACAGTAACACCGGGGAGCTGTTTTTT. This chain connects TRBV11-1 to TRBJ2-2, with unresolved D. The CDR3 extends over 14 amino acids. Trimming shortened V by 5 bases and J by 2 bases, and 9 bases separated the two germline ends. Germline V CDR1 and CDR2: SGHAT, FQDESV (reference sequence).

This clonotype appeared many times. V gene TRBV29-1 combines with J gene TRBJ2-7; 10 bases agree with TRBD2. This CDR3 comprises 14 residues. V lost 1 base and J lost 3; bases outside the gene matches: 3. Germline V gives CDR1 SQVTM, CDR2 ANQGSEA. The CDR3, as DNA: TGCAGCGTTGAAGCCAGGACTAGCGGCTACGAGCAGTACTTC. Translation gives CSVEARTSGYEQYF.

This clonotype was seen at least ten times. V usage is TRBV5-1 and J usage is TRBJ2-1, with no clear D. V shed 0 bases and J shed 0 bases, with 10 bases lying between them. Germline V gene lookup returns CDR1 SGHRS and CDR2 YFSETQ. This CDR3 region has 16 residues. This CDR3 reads CASSLGRPSSYNEQFF. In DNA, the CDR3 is TGCGCCAGCAGCTTGGGCAGGCCGAGCTCCTACAATGAGCAGTTCTTC.

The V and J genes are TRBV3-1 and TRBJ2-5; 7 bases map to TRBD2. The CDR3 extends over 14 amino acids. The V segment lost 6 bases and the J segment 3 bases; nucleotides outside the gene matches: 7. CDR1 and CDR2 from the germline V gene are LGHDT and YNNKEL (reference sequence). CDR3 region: CASRQSLAEETQYF. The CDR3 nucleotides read TGTGCCAGCAGACAGTCGCTAGCGGAAGAGACCCAGTACTTC.

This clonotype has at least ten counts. CDR3 residues: CASSLAPGLTDTQYF. The DNA for the CDR3 is TGCGCCAGCAGCTTGGCCCCGGGACTCACAGATACGCAGTATTTT. This rearrangement joins TRBV5-1 to TRBJ2-3; TRBD2 is a possible D gene (6 bases). Germline V CDR1 and CDR2: SGHRS, YFSETQ. The ends were cut back, 0 bases at V and 2 bases at J, with 10 bases in the middle. The CDR3 contains 15 residues.

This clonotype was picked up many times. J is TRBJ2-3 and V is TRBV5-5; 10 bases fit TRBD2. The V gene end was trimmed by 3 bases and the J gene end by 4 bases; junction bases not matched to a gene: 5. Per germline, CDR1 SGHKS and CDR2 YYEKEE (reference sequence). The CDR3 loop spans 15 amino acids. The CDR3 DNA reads TGTGCCAGCAGCTCGGCTAGCGGGAGCTCAGATACGCAGTATTTT. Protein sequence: CASSSASGSSDTQYF.

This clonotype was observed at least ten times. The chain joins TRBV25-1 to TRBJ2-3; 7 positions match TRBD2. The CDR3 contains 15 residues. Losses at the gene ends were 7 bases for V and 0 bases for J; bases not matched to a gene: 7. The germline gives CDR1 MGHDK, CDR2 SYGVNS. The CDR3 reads CASTPSGTSTDTQYF. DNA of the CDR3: TGTGCCAGCACCCCTAGCGGAACTAGCACAGATACGCAGTATTTT.

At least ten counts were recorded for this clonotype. The CDR3 DNA reads as TGTGCCAGCAGCCCGGGACAGTTCGCATACGAGCAGTACTTC. This sequence encodes CASSPGQFAYEQYF. This chain connects TRBV7-6 to TRBJ2-7; 7 bases match TRBD1. The CDR3 has 14 residues. The germline V gene has CDR1 SGHVS and CDR2 FNYEAQ. With V trimmed by 5 bases and J by 4 bases, 8 bases remained unmatched.

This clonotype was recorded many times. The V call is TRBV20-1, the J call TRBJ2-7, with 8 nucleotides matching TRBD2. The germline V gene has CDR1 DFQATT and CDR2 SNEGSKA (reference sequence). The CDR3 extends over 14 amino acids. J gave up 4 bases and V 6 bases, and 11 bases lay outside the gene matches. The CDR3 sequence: CSAPSGSNTYEQYF. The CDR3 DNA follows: TGCAGTGCCCCGAGCGGGAGTAATACTTACGAGCAGTACTTC.

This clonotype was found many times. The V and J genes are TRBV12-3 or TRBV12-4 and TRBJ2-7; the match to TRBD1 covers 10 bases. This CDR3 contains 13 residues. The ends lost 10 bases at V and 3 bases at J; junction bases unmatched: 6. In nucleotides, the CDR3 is TGTGCCACCTCGAGGACAGGGGGCTACGAGCAGTACTTC. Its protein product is CATSRTGGYEQYF.

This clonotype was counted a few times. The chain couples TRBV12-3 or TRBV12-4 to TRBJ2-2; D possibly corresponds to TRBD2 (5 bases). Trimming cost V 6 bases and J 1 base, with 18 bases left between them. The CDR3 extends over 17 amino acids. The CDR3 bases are TGTGCCAGCAGCCTAGGCCTCGGTAGCGAGAACACCGGGGAGCTGTTTTTT. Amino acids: CASSLGLGSENTGELFF.

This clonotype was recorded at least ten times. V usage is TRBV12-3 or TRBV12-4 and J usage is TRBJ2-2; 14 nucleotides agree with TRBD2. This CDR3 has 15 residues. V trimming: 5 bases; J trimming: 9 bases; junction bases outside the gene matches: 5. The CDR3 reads CASSPGLAGARELFF. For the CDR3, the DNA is TGTGCCAGCAGTCCGGGACTAGCGGGAGCCCGGGAGCTGTTTTTT.

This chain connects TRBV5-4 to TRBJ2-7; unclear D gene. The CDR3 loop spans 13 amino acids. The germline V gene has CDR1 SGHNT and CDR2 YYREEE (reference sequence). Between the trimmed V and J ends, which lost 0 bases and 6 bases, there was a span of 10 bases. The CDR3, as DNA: TGTGCCAGCAGCTTGGTTATGGGCGGCGAGCAGTACTTC. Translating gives CASSLVMGGEQYF.

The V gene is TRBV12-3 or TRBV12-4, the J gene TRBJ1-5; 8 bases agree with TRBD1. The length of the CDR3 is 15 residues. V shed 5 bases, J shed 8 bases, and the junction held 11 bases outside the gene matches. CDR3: CASSPAGQVVEPQHF. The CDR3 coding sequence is TGTGCCAGCAGTCCCGCGGGACAGGTCGTGGAGCCCCAGCATTTT.

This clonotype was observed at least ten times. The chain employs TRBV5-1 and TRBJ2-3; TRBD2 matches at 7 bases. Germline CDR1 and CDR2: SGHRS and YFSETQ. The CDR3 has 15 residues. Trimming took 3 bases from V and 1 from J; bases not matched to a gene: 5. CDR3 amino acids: CASSYSSGRTDTQYF. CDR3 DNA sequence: TGCGCCAGCAGCTACTCTAGCGGACGCACAGATACGCAGTATTTT. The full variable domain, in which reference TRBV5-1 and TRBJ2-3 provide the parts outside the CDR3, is KAGVTQTPRYLIKTRGQQVTLSCSPISGHRSVSWYQQTPGQGLQFLFEYFSETQRNKGNFPGRFSGRQFSNSRSEMNVSTLELGDSALYLCASSYSSGRTDTQYFGPGTRLTVL.

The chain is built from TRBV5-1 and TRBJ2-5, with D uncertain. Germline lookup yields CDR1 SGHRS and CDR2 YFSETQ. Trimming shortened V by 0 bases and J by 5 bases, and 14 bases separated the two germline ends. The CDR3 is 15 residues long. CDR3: CASSLVGIQMETQYF. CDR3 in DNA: TGCGCCAGCAGCTTGGTAGGGATTCAGATGGAGACCCAGTACTTC.

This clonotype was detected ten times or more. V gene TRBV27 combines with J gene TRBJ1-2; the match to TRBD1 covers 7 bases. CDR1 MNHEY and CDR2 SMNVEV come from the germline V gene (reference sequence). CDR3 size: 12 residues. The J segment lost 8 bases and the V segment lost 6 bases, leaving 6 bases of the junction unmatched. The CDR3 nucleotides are TGTGCCAGCAGGACAGGGTGGGAGGGCTACACCTTC. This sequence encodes CASRTGWEGYTF.

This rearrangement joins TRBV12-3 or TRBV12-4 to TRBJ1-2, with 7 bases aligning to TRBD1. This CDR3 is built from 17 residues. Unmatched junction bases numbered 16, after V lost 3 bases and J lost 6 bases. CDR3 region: CASSLMIDLQGTDGYTF. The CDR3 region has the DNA TGTGCCAGCAGTTTGATGATAGACCTACAGGGGACCGATGGCTACACCTTC.

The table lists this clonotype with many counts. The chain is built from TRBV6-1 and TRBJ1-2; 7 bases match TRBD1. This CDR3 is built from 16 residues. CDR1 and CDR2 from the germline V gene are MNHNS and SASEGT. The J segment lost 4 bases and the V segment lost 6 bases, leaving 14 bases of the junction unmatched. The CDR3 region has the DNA TGTGCCAGCAGCTTCAGTCGGGCAGGGGGTCCCTATGGCTACACCTTC. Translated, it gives CASSFSRAGGPYGYTF.

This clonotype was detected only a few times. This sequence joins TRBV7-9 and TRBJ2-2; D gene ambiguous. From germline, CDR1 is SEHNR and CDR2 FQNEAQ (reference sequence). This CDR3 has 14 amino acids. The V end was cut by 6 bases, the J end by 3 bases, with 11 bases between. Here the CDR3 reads CASSSASYTGELFF. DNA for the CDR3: TGTGCCAGCAGTTCAGCATCTTACACCGGGGAGCTGTTTTTT.

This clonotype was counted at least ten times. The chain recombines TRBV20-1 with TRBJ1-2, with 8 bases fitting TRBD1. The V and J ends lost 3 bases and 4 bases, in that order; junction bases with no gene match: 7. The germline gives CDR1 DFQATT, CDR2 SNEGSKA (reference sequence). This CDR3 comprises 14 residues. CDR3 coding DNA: TGCAGTGCTAGCTTGGACAGGGTCGGCTATGGCTACACCTTC. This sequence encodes CSASLDRVGYGYTF.

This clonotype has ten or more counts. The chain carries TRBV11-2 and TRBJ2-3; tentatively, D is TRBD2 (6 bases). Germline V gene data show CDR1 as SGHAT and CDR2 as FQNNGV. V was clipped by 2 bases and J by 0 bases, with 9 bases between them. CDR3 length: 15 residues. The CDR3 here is CASSLSGWSTDTQYF. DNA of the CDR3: TGTGCCAGCAGCTTAAGCGGGTGGAGCACAGATACGCAGTATTTT.

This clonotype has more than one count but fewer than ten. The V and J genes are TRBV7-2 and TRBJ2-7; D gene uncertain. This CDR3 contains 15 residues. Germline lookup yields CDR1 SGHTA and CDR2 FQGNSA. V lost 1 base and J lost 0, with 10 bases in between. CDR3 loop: CASSLDRVLSYEQYF. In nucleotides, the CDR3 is TGTGCCAGCAGCTTAGATCGCGTCCTCTCCTACGAGCAGTACTTC.

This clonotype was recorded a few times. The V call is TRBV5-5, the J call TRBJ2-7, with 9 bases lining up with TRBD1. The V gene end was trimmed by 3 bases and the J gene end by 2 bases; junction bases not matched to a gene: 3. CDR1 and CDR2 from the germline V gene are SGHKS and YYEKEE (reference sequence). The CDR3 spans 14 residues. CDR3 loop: CASSWNRGPYEQYF. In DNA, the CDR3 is TGTGCCAGCAGCTGGAACAGGGGGCCCTACGAGCAGTACTTC.

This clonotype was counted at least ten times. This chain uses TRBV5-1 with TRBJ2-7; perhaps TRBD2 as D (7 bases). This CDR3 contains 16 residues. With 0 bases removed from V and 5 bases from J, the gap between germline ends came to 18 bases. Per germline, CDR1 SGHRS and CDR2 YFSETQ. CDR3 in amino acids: CASSLGMGGGANEQYF. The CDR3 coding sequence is TGCGCCAGCAGCTTGGGGATGGGGGGGGGCGCGAACGAGCAGTACTTC.

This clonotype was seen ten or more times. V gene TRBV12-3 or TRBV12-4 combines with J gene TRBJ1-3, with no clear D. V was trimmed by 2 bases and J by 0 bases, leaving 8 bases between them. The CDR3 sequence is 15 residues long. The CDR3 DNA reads TGTGCCAGCAGTTTAAGGCGGTCCTCTGGAAACACCATATATTTT. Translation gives CASSLRRSSGNTIYF.

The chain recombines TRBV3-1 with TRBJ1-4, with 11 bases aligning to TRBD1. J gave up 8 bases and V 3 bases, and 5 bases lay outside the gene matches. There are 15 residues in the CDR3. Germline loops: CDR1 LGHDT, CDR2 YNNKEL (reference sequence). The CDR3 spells CASSQEDRGREKLFF. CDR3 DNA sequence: TGTGCCAGCAGCCAGGAGGACAGGGGGCGGGAAAAACTGTTTTTT. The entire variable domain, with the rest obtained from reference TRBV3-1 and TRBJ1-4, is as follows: DTAVSQTPKYLVTQMGNDKSIKCEQNLGHDTMYWYKQDSKKFLKIMFSYNNKELIINETVPNRFSPKSPDKAHLNLHINSLELGDSAVYFCASSQEDRGREKLFFGSGTQLSVL.

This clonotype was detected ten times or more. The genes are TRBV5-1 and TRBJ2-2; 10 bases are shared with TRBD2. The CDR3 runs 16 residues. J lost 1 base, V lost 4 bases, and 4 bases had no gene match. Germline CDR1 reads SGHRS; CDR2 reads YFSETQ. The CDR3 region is CASSVSSGRNTGELFF. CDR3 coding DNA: TGCGCCAGCAGCGTCTCTAGCGGGAGGAACACCGGGGAGCTGTTTTTT.

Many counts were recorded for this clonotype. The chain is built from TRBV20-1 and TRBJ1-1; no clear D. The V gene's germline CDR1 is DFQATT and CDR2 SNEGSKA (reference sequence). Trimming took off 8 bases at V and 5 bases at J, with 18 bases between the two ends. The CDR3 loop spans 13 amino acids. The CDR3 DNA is TGCAGTTTTGTCAGGCCAACGCGTACTGAAGCTTTCTTT. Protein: CSFVRPTRTEAFF.

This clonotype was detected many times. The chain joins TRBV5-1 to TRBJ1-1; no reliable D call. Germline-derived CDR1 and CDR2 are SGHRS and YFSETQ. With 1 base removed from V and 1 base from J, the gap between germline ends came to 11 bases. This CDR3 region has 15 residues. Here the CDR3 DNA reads TGCGCCAGCAGCTTGAGTAAGTACGGGAACACTGAAGCTTTCTTT. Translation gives CASSLSKYGNTEAFF.